Its frequency marks the clone carrying this TCR beta chain as medium-sized. No antigen is known for it. The data were taken from a study of CXCR3-negative and CXCR3-positive naive CD8 T cells. Study summary: Close to 135 million TRB reads were obtained in total, which works out to about 1.5 +/- 0.3 million per library.

With around 310,000 cells each, the CD8+ T cell subsets were individually sorted in triplicate. A CD45RO-CCR7+CD27+CD95- profile was what naive CD8+ T cells displayed. CDR1 is SQVTM and CDR2 is ANQGSEA in the germline V gene. This CDR3 is built from 11 residues. Findings of the study overall: The TRB CDR3s that CXCR3-positive naive cells carried were more hydrophobic than those of CXCR3-negative naive cells. Memory cells showed distinct TRBV-TRBJ patterns, while the two naive subsets matched.

With UMI labels, 5' RACE was used to prepare the TRB cDNA libraries. TCRdb reanalyzed the 5' RACE reads and collapses them to one entry per CDR3 protein, without DNA. This sample's clone table lists thousands of distinct CDR3 sequences. The sample taken for sequencing was naive CXCR3+ CD8+ T cells from blood. Sample subset: CD45RO-CCR7+CD27+CD95- naive CD8+ T cells expressing CXCR3 (TNR3+). The rearrangement links TRBV29-1 to TRBJ2-1. This TCR derives from a human donor in good health. Some clones in this sample may be carry-over from other donors' samples. The CDR3 spells CSVNPENEQFF.